Listed below are T cell receptor beta chains from one sample, sequenced in a study of PD-1 blockade in classical Hodgkin lymphoma. Repertoires were generated with immunoSEQ multiplex PCR, while TCRdb's copy carries only in-frame clones and drops some. The table lists about 22,000 clones, about 80% of them singletons. Here the sequenced sample was peripheral blood mononuclear cells (PBMCs), taken before the second cycle of nivolumab. The source of these receptors is a human donor with classical Hodgkin lymphoma. Each CDR3 is given with its conserved first and last residue. D genes are given only for firm matches. Clone size is given for some rows only: seen once, a few or many times, or a class if the clone is expanded.

v_call: TRBV5-5; cdr3_length: 14; clone_size: NA; d_call: NA; j_call: TRBJ2-7; cdr3_nt: TGTGCCAGCAGCCTCGTACCGCTAGGCTACGAGCAGTACTTC; cdr3_aa: CASSLVPLGYEQYF
v_call: TRBV5-1; cdr3_length: 13; clone_size: once; d_call: NA; j_call: TRBJ1-1; cdr3_nt: TGCGCCAGCAGCCCCTCAGTGAACACTGAAGCTTTCTTT; cdr3_aa: CASSPSVNTEAFF
v_call: TRBV28; cdr3_length: 13; clone_size: NA; d_call: TRBD1; j_call: TRBJ2-7; cdr3_nt: TGTGCCAGCAGTACAGGGGTTGTCAACGAGCAGTACTTC; cdr3_aa: CASSTGVVNEQYF
v_call: TRBV5-4; cdr3_length: 14; clone_size: NA; d_call: NA; j_call: TRBJ1-4; cdr3_nt: TGTGCCAGCAGCCCGCAGGGGCTTGGAGAAAAACTGTTTTTT; cdr3_aa: CASSPQGLGEKLFF
v_call: TRBV28; cdr3_length: 14; clone_size: NA; d_call: TRBD1; j_call: TRBJ1-3; cdr3_nt: TGTGCCAGCAGTGCAGGGGGAGCTGGAAACACCATATATTTT; cdr3_aa: CASSAGGAGNTIYF
v_call: TRBV28; cdr3_length: 15; clone_size: NA; d_call: TRBD2; j_call: TRBJ2-4; cdr3_nt: TGTGCCAGCAGCCTCGTGCTCGGGAGGGGAAACATTCAGTACTTC; cdr3_aa: CASSLVLGRGNIQYF
v_call: TRBV14; cdr3_length: 15; clone_size: NA; d_call: TRBD2; j_call: TRBJ2-1; cdr3_nt: TGTGCCAGCTCCGACCCTAGCGGGAGGTACAATGAGCAGTTCTTC; cdr3_aa: CASSDPSGRYNEQFF
v_call: TRBV27; cdr3_length: 14; clone_size: NA; d_call: NA; j_call: TRBJ2-2; cdr3_nt: TGTGCCAGCATGGCTAGCCCCAACACCGGGGAGCTGTTTTTT; cdr3_aa: CASMASPNTGELFF
v_call: TRBV19; cdr3_length: 13; clone_size: once; d_call: NA; j_call: TRBJ2-2; cdr3_nt: TGTGCCAGCAGCTCGGTAGAAGCCGGGGAGCTGTTTTTT; cdr3_aa: CASSSVEAGELFF
v_call: TRBV19; cdr3_length: 15; clone_size: few; d_call: TRBD1; j_call: TRBJ1-3; cdr3_nt: TGTGCCAGTAGTCGACAGGGAGCGTCGGGAAACACCATATATTTT; cdr3_aa: CASSRQGASGNTIYF
v_call: TRBV28; cdr3_length: 13; clone_size: NA; d_call: NA; j_call: TRBJ1-4; cdr3_nt: TGTGCCAGCAGTTTAGGCCACTCTGAAAAACTGTTTTTT; cdr3_aa: CASSLGHSEKLFF
v_call: TRBV6-5; cdr3_length: 15; clone_size: NA; d_call: TRBD2; j_call: TRBJ2-7; cdr3_nt: TGTGCCAGCAGTTACGTGGGAGGGGAGGCCTACGAGCAGTACTTC; cdr3_aa: CASSYVGGEAYEQYF
v_call: TRBV29-1; cdr3_length: 15; clone_size: NA; d_call: NA; j_call: TRBJ2-1; cdr3_nt: TGCAGCGTTACGTTCGGGAGCACCACCTACAATGAGCAGTTCTTC; cdr3_aa: CSVTFGSTTYNEQFF
v_call: TRBV9; cdr3_length: 14; clone_size: NA; d_call: TRBD2; j_call: TRBJ2-7; cdr3_nt: TGTGCCAGCAGCGTAGCTCCTAGCGGGAGCGAGCAGTACTTC; cdr3_aa: CASSVAPSGSEQYF
v_call: TRBV11-3; cdr3_length: 19; clone_size: NA; d_call: NA; j_call: TRBJ2-6; cdr3_nt: TGTGCCAGCAGCTTAGATTCAGGACGATCATTCTCTGGGGCCAACGTCCTGACTTTC; cdr3_aa: CASSLDSGRSFSGANVLTF
v_call: TRBV5-6; cdr3_length: 12; clone_size: NA; d_call: TRBD1; j_call: TRBJ2-7; cdr3_nt: TGTGCCAGCAGCCGGGACAGATACGAGCAGTACTTC; cdr3_aa: CASSRDRYEQYF
v_call: TRBV11-2; cdr3_length: 15; clone_size: few; d_call: TRBD2; j_call: TRBJ2-1; cdr3_nt: TGTGCCAGCAGCCCGGGGAGCGGGAGAAGAAATGAGCAGTTCTTC; cdr3_aa: CASSPGSGRRNEQFF
v_call: TRBV9; cdr3_length: 15; clone_size: NA; d_call: NA; j_call: TRBJ2-3; cdr3_nt: TGTGCCAGCAGCGTAGCGGGGTGGGGCACAGATACGCAGTATTTT; cdr3_aa: CASSVAGWGTDTQYF
v_call: TRBV6-5; cdr3_length: 13; clone_size: NA; d_call: NA; j_call: TRBJ1-4; cdr3_nt: TGTGCCAGCAGTTACACAGGAGGGGGAAAACTGTTTTTT; cdr3_aa: CASSYTGGGKLFF
v_call: TRBV9; cdr3_length: 14; clone_size: few; d_call: NA; j_call: TRBJ2-1; cdr3_nt: TGTGCCAGCAGCGTAGGGGGGTATTACAATGAGCAGTTCTTC; cdr3_aa: CASSVGGYYNEQFF
v_call: TRBV13; cdr3_length: 13; clone_size: NA; d_call: TRBD1; j_call: TRBJ2-7; cdr3_nt: TGTGCCAGCAAGGCCACAGGGGACCACGAGCAGTACTTC; cdr3_aa: CASKATGDHEQYF
v_call: TRBV10-1; cdr3_length: 13; clone_size: NA; d_call: NA; j_call: TRBJ2-5; cdr3_nt: TGCGCCAGCAGTGAGTTTCTGCGGGGGACCCAGTACTTC; cdr3_aa: CASSEFLRGTQYF
v_call: TRBV7-7; cdr3_length: 16; clone_size: NA; d_call: TRBD2; j_call: TRBJ2-2; cdr3_nt: TGTGCTAGCAGCCCCGGACTAGCGGGCTTGTCTGGGGAGCTGTTTTTT; cdr3_aa: CASSPGLAGLSGELFF
v_call: TRBV15; cdr3_length: 13; clone_size: NA; d_call: TRBD1; j_call: TRBJ2-7; cdr3_nt: TGTGCCACCAGCAGAGGTACAGGGGGCAAGCAGTACTTC; cdr3_aa: CATSRGTGGKQYF
v_call: TRBV28; cdr3_length: 15; clone_size: once; d_call: TRBD1; j_call: TRBJ1-3; cdr3_nt: TGTGCCAGCCATAACAGGGGGGACTCTGGAAACACCATATATTTT; cdr3_aa: CASHNRGDSGNTIYF
v_call: TRBV27; cdr3_length: 13; clone_size: NA; d_call: NA; j_call: TRBJ1-1; cdr3_nt: TGTGCCAGCAGTATCACGGGGACCACTGAAGCTTTCTTT; cdr3_aa: CASSITGTTEAFF
v_call: TRBV6-6; cdr3_length: 14; clone_size: NA; d_call: NA; j_call: TRBJ2-2; cdr3_nt: TGTGCCAGCAGCCACAGGGAAGATCCCGGGGAGCTGTTTTTT; cdr3_aa: CASSHREDPGELFF
v_call: TRBV9; cdr3_length: 14; clone_size: NA; d_call: NA; j_call: TRBJ2-3; cdr3_nt: TGTGCCAGCAGCGTAGGTCCGGGGAAGGATACGCAGTATTTT; cdr3_aa: CASSVGPGKDTQYF
v_call: TRBV5-6; cdr3_length: 13; clone_size: NA; d_call: NA; j_call: TRBJ1-1; cdr3_nt: TGTGCCAGCAGCTTGTGGCCGAACACTGAAGCTTTCTTT; cdr3_aa: CASSLWPNTEAFF
v_call: TRBV5-4; cdr3_length: 14; clone_size: NA; d_call: TRBD2; j_call: TRBJ2-7; cdr3_nt: TGTGCCAGCAGCTTTGGACTAGTACCCTACGAGCAGTACTTC; cdr3_aa: CASSFGLVPYEQYF
v_call: TRBV28; cdr3_length: 14; clone_size: NA; d_call: TRBD1; j_call: TRBJ2-2; cdr3_nt: TGTGCCAGCGGGACAGGGTCGAACACCGGGGAGCTGTTTTTT; cdr3_aa: CASGTGSNTGELFF